This is a list of T cell receptor beta chains from one sample in a study of PD-L1 blockade in urothelial cancer. Profiled with immunoSEQ multiplex PCR; TCRdb holds only in-frame clones, not every one. The table lists under 60,000 clones, around 87% of them singletons. Sample: PBMCs, taken around atezolizumab (anti-PD-L1) treatment. These receptors all stem from a man between 60 and 75 years old with urothelial cancer. CDR3s include the opening cysteine and the closing phenylalanine or tryptophan. D genes are given only for firm matches. Only part of the rows carry a size: once, few, many, or a class if the clone is expanded.

j_gene,v_gene,d_gene,abundance,CDR3aa,CDR3nt
TRBJ2-2,TRBV6-4,.,.,CASSEIPRTNTGELFF,TGTGCCAGCAGTGAGATTCCAAGGACTAACACCGGGGAGCTGTTTTTT
TRBJ1-1,TRBV5-1,.,once,CASSLESGDHRNTEAFF,TGCGCCAGCAGCTTGGAATCGGGGGACCATCGGAACACTGAAGCTTTCTTT
TRBJ1-6,TRBV9,.,once,CASSVGRDNSPLHF,TGTGCCAGCAGCGTAGGCAGGGATAATTCACCCCTCCACTTT
TRBJ1-5,TRBV5-5,TRBD1,.,CASSLTGGLRINQPQHF,TGTGCCAGCAGCTTAACAGGGGGCTTGAGAATCAATCAGCCCCAGCATTTT
TRBJ2-5,TRBV4-2,TRBD2,once,CASSQDLAGDQETQYF,TGTGCCAGCAGCCAAGATTTAGCGGGGGACCAAGAGACCCAGTACTTC
TRBJ2-3,TRBV7-9,.,few,CASGGRTDTQYF,TGTGCCTCCGGGGGGCGCACAGATACGCAGTATTTT
TRBJ2-7,TRBV19,.,.,CASSIGGSSEQYF,TGTGCCAGTAGTATAGGAGGTTCATCCGAGCAGTACTTC
TRBJ2-5,TRBV28,.,.,CASSLEGTFQETQYF,TGTGCCAGCAGTTTAGAGGGAACGTTTCAAGAGACCCAGTACTTC
TRBJ1-2,TRBV15,TRBD1,.,CATSRDRDRQGNGYTF,TGTGCCACCAGCAGAGATCGGGATCGACAGGGTAATGGCTACACCTTC
TRBJ2-5,TRBV9,.,.,CASSPRGGLGETQYF,TGTGCCAGCAGCCCGAGGGGAGGACTCGGGGAGACCCAGTACTTC
TRBJ1-1,TRBV6-6,TRBD1,.,CASREGARNTEAFF,TGTGCCAGCAGGGAGGGGGCGCGGAACACTGAAGCTTTCTTT
TRBJ1-3,TRBV28,.,.,CASSLWSGGGGNTIYF,TGTGCCAGCAGTTTATGGTCCGGGGGAGGTGGAAACACCATATATTTT
TRBJ1-1,TRBV2,.,.,CASSETGFGNTEAFF,TGTGCCAGCAGTGAAACAGGGTTCGGGAACACTGAAGCTTTCTTT
TRBJ1-6,TRBV7-2,TRBD1,.,CASSLATGTGNSPLHF,TGTGCCAGCAGCTTAGCAACCGGGACAGGGAATTCACCCCTCCACTTT
TRBJ2-1,TRBV20-1,.,.,CSANLAREQFF,TGCAGTGCAAATTTAGCGCGCGAGCAGTTCTTC
TRBJ2-2,TRBV10-1,.,.,CASTITGELFF,TGCGCCAGCACCATTACCGGGGAGCTGTTTTTT
TRBJ2-1,TRBV30,.,.,CAWAGRDRTMGNEQFF,TGTGCCTGGGCCGGAAGGGATAGGACTATGGGAAATGAGCAGTTCTTC
TRBJ1-1,TRBV19,.,.,CASSDKTGIMNTEAFF,TGTGCCAGTAGCGACAAGACAGGAATCATGAACACTGAAGCTTTCTTT
TRBJ2-5,TRBV14,.,.,CASSPLAGLYQETQYF,TGTGCCAGCAGCCCTCTTGCAGGACTGTACCAAGAGACCCAGTACTTC
TRBJ1-3,TRBV19,.,.,CASTRDNSGNTIYF,TGTGCCAGTACTCGGGACAACTCTGGAAACACCATATATTTT